The entry below describes one TCR beta chain. cDNA came from 0.5 to 1 ug RNA primed by random hexamers. The amplification used immunoSEQ multiplex PCR on TCR beta CDR3; it spanned 54 Vbeta and 13 Jbeta. TCRdb processed the immunoSEQ multiplex PCR reads anew with MiXCR; each CDR3 protein has one entry. This table has more than 150,000 distinct CDR3 sequences, roughly 95% appearing once. This specimen comes from a study of CD8 T cells in Susac syndrome. Across the whole study: Treatment status at blood draw for the Susac syndrome patients was therapy-naive, corticosteroids, or intravenous immunoglobulin alone.

Germline CDR1 reads SGDLS; CDR2 reads YYNGEE. J was trimmed by 2 bases and V by 0 bases; bases with no gene match: 4. This CDR3 region has 16 residues. The rearrangement links TRBV9 to TRBJ2-3; 9 positions match TRBD2. Sequenced sample: CD4+ T cells from PBMCs. The TCR originated in a human donor with Susac syndrome. CDR3 sequence: CASSVGSSGVTDTQYF. CDR3 nucleotide sequence: TGTGCCAGCAGCGTAGGTTCTAGCGGGGTCACAGATACGCAGTATTTT.